The clone carrying this T cell receptor beta chain has a single count. The data derive from a study of shared clonotypes between healthy human individuals. The naive CD8 subset, CD45RO-negative cells positively selected for CCR7, excluded terminally differentiated effector memory CD45RA+ cells. Sequencing used immunoSEQ multiplex PCR; TCRdb keeps in-frame clones, though not all of them. This table has around 1,900,000 clones, about 93% appearing once. CDR3 length: 15 residues. V shed 2 bases and J 7 bases; nucleotides not matched to a gene: 11. The germline V gene has CDR1 MNHEY and CDR2 SMNVEV (reference sequence).

The chain couples TRBV27 to TRBJ2-7, with 7 bases lining up with TRBD1. Sequenced: naive CD8+ T cells from PBMCs. The receptor comes from a man aged 18 to 29 in good health. Some clones in this sample may be carry-over from other donors' samples. CDR3 DNA: TGTGCCAGCAGTTTAACCTGGGACAGATCGTTTGAGCAGTACTTC. Translating gives CASSLTWDRSFEQYF.